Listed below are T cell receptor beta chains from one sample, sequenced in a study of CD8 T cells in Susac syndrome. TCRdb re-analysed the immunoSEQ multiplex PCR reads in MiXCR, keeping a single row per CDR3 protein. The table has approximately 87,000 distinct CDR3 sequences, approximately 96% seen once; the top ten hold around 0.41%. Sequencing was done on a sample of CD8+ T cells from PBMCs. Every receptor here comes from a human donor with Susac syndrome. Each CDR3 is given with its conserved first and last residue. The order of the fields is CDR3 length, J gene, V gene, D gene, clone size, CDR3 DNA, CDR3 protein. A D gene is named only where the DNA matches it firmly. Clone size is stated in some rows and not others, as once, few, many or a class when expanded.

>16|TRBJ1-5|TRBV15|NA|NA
TGTGCCACCAGCGAAACATGGCCTGGTGGCAATCAGCCCCAGCATTTT
CATSETWPGGNQPQHF
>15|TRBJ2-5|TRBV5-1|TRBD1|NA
TGCGCCAGCAGCTTGGCCGGACAGGGGGCGGAGACCCAGTACTTC
CASSLAGQGAETQYF
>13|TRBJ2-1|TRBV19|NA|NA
TGTGCCAGTACTTCCCAGGGGAACAATGAGCAGTTCTTC
CASTSQGNNEQFF
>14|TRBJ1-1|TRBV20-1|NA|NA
TGCAGTGCTAGAGTAGGACACCTAAACACTGAAGCTTTCTTT
CSARVGHLNTEAFF
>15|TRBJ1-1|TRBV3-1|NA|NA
TGTGCCAGCAGCCAAGTTCAGGGACTGAACACTGAAGCTTTCTTT
CASSQVQGLNTEAFF
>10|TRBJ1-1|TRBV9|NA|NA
TGTGCCAGCAGCCCAGGGTCCTCTTTCTTT
CASSPGSSFF
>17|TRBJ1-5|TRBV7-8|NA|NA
TGTGCCAGCAGACTTACCCGCGGGGGAAGGGGCAATCAGCCCCAGCATTTT
CASRLTRGGRGNQPQHF
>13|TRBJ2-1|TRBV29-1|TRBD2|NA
TGCAGCGAACGACTAGCGGGGGAGAATGAGCAGTTCTTC
CSERLAGENEQFF
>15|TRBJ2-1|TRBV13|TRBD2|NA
TGTGCCAGCAGCTCCCCGCTTAGCGGGAGAGGTGAGCAGTTCTTC
CASSSPLSGRGEQFF
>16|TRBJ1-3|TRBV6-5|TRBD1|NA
TGTGCCAGCAGTTACTCGGCAGGGGGGTTCAGAAACACCATATATTTT
CASSYSAGGFRNTIYF
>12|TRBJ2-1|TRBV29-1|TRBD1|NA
TGCAGCGCCAGGGGGACCTACAATGAGCAGTTCTTC
CSARGTYNEQFF
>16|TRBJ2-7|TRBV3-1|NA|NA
TGTGCCAGCAGCCACTCTACGGACAGTCTCCCGGACGAGCAGTACTTC
CASSHSTDSLPDEQYF
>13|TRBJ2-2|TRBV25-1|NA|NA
TGTGCCAGCAGAAATGAGAACACCGGGGAGCTGTTTTTT
CASRNENTGELFF
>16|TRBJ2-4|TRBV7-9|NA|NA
TGTGCCAGCAGCCCCCCCCGGGTGGCAGGGGGGAACATTCAGTACTTC
CASSPPRVAGGNIQYF
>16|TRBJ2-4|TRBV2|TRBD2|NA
TGTGCCAGCAGTGACGTAGCGGGGGGCGGCAAAAACATTCAGTACTTC
CASSDVAGGGKNIQYF
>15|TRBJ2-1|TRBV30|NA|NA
TGTGCCTGGACCACGGGACTTGGAAATTACGATGAGCAGTTCTTC
CAWTTGLGNYDEQFF
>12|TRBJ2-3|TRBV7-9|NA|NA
TGTGCCAGCAGCTTACGGGTAGATACGCAGTATTTT
CASSLRVDTQYF
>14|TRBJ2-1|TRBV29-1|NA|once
TGCAGCGTTCTGTGGGCAGACTCCTACAATGAGCAGTTCTTC
CSVLWADSYNEQFF
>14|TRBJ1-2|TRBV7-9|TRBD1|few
TGTGCCAGCAGCCCAGGGGGCGGTAACTATGGCTACACCTTC
CASSPGGGNYGYTF
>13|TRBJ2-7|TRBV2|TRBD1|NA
TGTGCCAGCACGGGACAGTATACCTACGAGCAGTACTTC
CASTGQYTYEQYF